This TCR beta chain was identified during a study of OX40 agonist ivuxolimab in advanced cancers. Whole-study results and caveats: Expanded clones tended on average to be more numerous among CD8+ T cells than CD4+.

This CDR3 is 16 amino acids long. V was clipped by 1 base and J by 1 base, with 14 bases between them. CDR1 SGHRS and CDR2 YFSETQ come from the germline V gene. Here immunoSEQ multiplex PCR was the method, and the copy in TCRdb shows in-frame clones only, minus some. The repertoire holds about 83,000 clones, with 84% as singletons. On this clone: Its target is not known.

The chain uses TRBV5-1 and TRBJ2-5; D is unclear. The sequence came from an adult with an advanced solid tumor such as melanoma, head and neck, liver or kidney cancer. The sample here was CD4+ or CD8+ T cells sorted from blood, taken in a trial of the OX40 agonist ivuxolimab. The CDR3 sequence: CASSLRTVLFQETQYF. CDR3 nucleotide sequence: TGCGCCAGCAGCTTGAGAACAGTACTATTCCAAGAGACCCAGTACTTC.